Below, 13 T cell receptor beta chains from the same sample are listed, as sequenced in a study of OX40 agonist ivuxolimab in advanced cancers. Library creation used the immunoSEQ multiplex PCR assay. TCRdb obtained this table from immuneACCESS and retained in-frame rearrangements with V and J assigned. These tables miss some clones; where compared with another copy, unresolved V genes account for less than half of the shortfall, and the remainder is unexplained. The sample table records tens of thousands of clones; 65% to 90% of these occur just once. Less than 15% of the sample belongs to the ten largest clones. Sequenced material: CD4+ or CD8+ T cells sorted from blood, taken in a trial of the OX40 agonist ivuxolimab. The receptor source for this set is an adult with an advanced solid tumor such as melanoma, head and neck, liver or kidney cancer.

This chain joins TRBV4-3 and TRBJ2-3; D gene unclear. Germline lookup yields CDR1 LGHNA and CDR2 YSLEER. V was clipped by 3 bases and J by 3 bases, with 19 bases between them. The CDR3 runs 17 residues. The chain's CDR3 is CASSQKRFQIGTDTQYF. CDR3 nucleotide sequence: TGCGCCAGCAGCCAGAAGCGATTCCAGATAGGGACAGATACGCAGTATTTT.

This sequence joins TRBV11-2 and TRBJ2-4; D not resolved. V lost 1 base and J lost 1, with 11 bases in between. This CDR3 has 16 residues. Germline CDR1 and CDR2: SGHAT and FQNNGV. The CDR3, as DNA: TGTGCCAGCAGCTTAGTTAGGGTGGGGGCCAAAAACATTCAGTACTTC. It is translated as CASSLVRVGAKNIQYF.

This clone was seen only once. CDR3 sequence: CASSYTSLAGTDTQYF. The CDR3 bases are TGTGCCAGCAGTTATACAAGTCTAGCTGGCACAGATACGCAGTATTTT. This chain uses TRBV2 with TRBJ2-3; D might be TRBD2 (5 bases). The CDR3 runs to 16 residues. Trimming stripped 5 bases from V and 1 base from J, with 16 bases between. Germline loops: CDR1 SNHLY, CDR2 FYNNEI. The full variable domain, in which reference TRBV2 and TRBJ2-3 provide the parts outside the CDR3, is EPEVTQTPSHQVTQMGQEVILRCVPISNHLYFYWYRQILGQKVEFLVSFYNNEISEKSEIFDDQFSVERPDGSNFTLKIRSTKLEDSAMYFCASSYTSLAGTDTQYFGPGTRLTVL.

CDR3 protein: CATIYNEQFF. The DNA of the CDR3 is TGTGCCACAATCTACAATGAGCAGTTCTTC. The chain is built from TRBV11-2 and TRBJ2-1; no clear D gene. The CDR3 is 10 residues long. Per germline, CDR1 SGHAT and CDR2 FQNNGV. V shed 10 bases and J shed 3 bases, with 4 bases lying between them.

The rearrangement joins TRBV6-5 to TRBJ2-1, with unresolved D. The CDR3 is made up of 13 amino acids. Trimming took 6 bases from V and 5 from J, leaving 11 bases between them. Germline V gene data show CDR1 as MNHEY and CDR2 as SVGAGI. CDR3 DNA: TGTGCCAGCAGAATCGGACGGGACAATGAGCAGTTCTTC. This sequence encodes CASRIGRDNEQFF.

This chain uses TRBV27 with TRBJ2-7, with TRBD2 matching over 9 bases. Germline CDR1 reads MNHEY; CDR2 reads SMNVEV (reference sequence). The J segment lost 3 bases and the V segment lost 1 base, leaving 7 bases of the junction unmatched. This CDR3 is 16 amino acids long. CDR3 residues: CASSLFSGTSLYEQYF. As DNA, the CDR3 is TGTGCCAGCAGTTTATTCTCTGGGACTAGCCTCTACGAGCAGTACTTC.

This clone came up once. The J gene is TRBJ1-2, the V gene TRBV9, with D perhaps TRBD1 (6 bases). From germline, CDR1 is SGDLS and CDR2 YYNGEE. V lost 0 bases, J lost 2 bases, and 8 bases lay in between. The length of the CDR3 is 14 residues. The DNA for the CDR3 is TGTGCCAGCAGCGTAGCAGGGGAAAACTATGGCTACACCTTC. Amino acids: CASSVAGENYGYTF.

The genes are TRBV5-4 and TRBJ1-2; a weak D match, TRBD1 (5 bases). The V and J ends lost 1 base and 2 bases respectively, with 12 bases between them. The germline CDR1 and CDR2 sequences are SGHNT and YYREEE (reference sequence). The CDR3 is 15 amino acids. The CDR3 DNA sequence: TGTGCCAGCAGCTTGAGAACAGGTGGGAACTATGGCTACACCTTC. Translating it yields CASSLRTGGNYGYTF.

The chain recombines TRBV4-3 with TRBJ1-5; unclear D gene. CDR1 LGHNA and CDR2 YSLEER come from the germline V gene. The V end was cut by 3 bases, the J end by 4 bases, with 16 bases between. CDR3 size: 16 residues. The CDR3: CASSQDYSGPNQPQHF. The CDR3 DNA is TGCGCCAGCAGCCAGGACTACTCGGGCCCAAATCAGCCCCAGCATTTT.

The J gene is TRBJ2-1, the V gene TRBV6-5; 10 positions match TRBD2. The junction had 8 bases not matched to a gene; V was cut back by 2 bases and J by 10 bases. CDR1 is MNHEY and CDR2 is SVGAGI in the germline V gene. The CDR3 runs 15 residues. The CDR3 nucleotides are TGTGCCAGCAGTTACGGGCTAGCGGGAGCACGGGAGCAGTTCTTC. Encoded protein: CASSYGLAGAREQFF.

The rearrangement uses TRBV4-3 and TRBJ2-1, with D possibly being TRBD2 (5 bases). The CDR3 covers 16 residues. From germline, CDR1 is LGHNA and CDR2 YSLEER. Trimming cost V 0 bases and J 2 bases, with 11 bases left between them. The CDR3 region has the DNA TGCGCCAGCAGCCAAGATGGCGGACTGACCTACAATGAGCAGTTCTTC. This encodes CASSQDGGLTYNEQFF.

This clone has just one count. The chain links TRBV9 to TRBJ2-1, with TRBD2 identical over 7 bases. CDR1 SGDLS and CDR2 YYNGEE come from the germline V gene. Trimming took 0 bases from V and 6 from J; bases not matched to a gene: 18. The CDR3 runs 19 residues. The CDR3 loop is CASSVVGGGNPNPSNEQFF. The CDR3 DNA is TGTGCCAGCAGCGTAGTTGGGGGAGGGAACCCAAATCCCTCCAATGAGCAGTTCTTC.

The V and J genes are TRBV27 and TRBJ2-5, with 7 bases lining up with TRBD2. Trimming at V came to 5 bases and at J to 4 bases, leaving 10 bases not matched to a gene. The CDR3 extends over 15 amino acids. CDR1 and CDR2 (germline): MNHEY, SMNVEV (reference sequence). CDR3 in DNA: TGTGCCAGCAGTATAGTGGGAGGGCCCTCAGAGACCCAGTACTTC. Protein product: CASSIVGGPSETQYF.